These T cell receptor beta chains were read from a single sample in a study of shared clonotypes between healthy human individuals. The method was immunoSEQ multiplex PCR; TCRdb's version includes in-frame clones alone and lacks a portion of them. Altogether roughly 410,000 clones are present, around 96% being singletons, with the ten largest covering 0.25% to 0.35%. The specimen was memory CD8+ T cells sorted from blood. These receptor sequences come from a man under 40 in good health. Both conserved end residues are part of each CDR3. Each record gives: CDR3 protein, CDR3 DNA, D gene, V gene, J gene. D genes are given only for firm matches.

CDR3 protein: CASSLGGANTGELFF
CDR3 DNA: TGCGCCAGCAGCTTGGGGGGCGCGAACACCGGGGAGCTGTTTTTT
D gene: -
V gene: TRBV5-1
J gene: TRBJ2-2

CDR3 protein: CASSQAGTRVDYEQYF
CDR3 DNA: TGTGCCAGCAGCCAGGCCGGGACTAGAGTAGACTACGAGCAGTACTTC
D gene: TRBD2
V gene: TRBV4-2
J gene: TRBJ2-7

CDR3 protein: CASEREGTDTQYF
CDR3 DNA: TGTGCCAGTGAGCGGGAGGGCACAGATACGCAGTATTTT
D gene: TRBD2
V gene: TRBV28
J gene: TRBJ2-3

CDR3 protein: CASSMQYSTSEQYF
CDR3 DNA: TGTGCCAGTAGTATGCAGTACTCTACTTCCGAGCAGTACTTC
D gene: -
V gene: TRBV19
J gene: TRBJ2-7

CDR3 protein: CASSRDRGTYEQYF
CDR3 DNA: TGTGCCAGCTCACGCGACAGGGGGACCTACGAGCAGTACTTC
D gene: TRBD1
V gene: TRBV18
J gene: TRBJ2-7

CDR3 protein: CASSLSRTGLNTEAFF
CDR3 DNA: TGTGCCAGCTCACTCTCGAGGACAGGCTTGAACACTGAAGCTTTCTTT
D gene: TRBD1
V gene: TRBV18
J gene: TRBJ1-1

CDR3 protein: CASSSQGRTSGSSYNEQFF
CDR3 DNA: TGTGCCAGTAGTAGCCAGGGCCGGACTAGCGGGAGCTCCTACAATGAGCAGTTCTTC
D gene: TRBD2
V gene: TRBV19
J gene: TRBJ2-1

CDR3 protein: CAISERETDTQYF
CDR3 DNA: TGTGCCATCAGTGAGCGGGAGACAGATACGCAGTATTTT
D gene: -
V gene: TRBV10-3
J gene: TRBJ2-3

CDR3 protein: CASSTHRLAGGPGNEQFF
CDR3 DNA: TGTGCCAGTAGTACTCACCGACTAGCGGGAGGGCCTGGAAATGAGCAGTTCTTC
D gene: TRBD2
V gene: TRBV19
J gene: TRBJ2-1

CDR3 protein: CASSFGDNYGYTF
CDR3 DNA: TGTGCCAGCAGCTTCGGGGACAACTATGGCTACACCTTC
D gene: -
V gene: TRBV7-3
J gene: TRBJ1-2